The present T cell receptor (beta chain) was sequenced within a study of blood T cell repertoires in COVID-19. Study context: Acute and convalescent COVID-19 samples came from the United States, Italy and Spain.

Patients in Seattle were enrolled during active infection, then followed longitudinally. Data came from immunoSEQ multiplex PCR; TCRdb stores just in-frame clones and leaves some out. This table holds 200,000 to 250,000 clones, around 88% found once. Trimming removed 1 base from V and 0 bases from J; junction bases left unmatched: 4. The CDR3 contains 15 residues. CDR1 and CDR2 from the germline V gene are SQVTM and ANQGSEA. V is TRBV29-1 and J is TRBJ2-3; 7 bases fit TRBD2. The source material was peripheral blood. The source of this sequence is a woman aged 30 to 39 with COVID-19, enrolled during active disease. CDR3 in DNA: TGCAGCGTTGAAGTGGGGGGGACTAGCACAGATACGCAGTATTTT. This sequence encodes CSVEVGGTSTDTQYF.